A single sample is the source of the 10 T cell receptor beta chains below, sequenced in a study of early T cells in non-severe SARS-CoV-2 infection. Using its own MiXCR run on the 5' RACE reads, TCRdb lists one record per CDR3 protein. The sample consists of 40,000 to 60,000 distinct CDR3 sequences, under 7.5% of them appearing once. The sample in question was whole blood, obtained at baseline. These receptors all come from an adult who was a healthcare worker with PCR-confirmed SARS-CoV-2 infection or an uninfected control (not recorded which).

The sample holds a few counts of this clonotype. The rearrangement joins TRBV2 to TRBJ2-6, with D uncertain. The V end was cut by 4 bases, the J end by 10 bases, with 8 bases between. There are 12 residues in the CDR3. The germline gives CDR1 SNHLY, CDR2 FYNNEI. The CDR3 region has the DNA TGTGCCAGCAGTGCCCCCCCGAACGTCCTGACTTTC. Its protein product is CASSAPPNVLTF.

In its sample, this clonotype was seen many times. The CDR3: CSASGGTTEAFF. For the CDR3, the DNA is TGCAGTGCTTCAGGGGGAACCACTGAAGCTTTCTTT. V usage is TRBV20-1 and J usage is TRBJ1-1; 7 nucleotides line up with TRBD1. From germline, CDR1 is DFQATT and CDR2 SNEGSKA (reference sequence). The CDR3 loop spans 12 amino acids. The V gene end was trimmed by 5 bases and the J gene end by 4 bases; junction bases not matched to a gene: 4.

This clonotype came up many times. The chain's CDR3 is CASRPTSGGPMPEQFF. CDR3 DNA: TGTGCCAGCAGACCGACTAGCGGGGGGCCAATGCCTGAGCAGTTCTTC. This chain links TRBV7-9 with TRBJ2-1; 13 bases agree with TRBD2. V lost 6 bases, J lost 9 bases, and 11 bases stayed unmatched. Germline V lookup: CDR1 SEHNR, CDR2 FQNEAQ (reference sequence). The CDR3 is 16 residues long.

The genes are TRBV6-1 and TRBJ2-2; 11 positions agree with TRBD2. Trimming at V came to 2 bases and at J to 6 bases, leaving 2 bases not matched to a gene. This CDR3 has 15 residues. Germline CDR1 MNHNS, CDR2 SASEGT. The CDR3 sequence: CASSESSGGAGELFF. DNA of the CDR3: TGTGCCAGCAGTGAAAGTAGCGGGGGGGCCGGGGAGCTGTTTTTT.

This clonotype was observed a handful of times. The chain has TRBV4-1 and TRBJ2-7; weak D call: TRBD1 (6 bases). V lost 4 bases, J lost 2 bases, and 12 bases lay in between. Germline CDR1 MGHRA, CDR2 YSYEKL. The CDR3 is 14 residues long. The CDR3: CASSRGQSTYEQYF. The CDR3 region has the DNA TGCGCCAGCAGCCGGGGACAATCCACCTACGAGCAGTACTTC.

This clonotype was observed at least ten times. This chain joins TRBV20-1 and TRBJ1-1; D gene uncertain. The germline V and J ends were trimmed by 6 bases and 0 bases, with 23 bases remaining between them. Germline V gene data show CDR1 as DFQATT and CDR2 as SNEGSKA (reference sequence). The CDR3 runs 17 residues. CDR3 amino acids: CSAGGRTTVHMNTEAFF. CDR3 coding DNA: TGCAGTGCGGGAGGACGGACCACAGTACACATGAACACTGAAGCTTTCTTT.

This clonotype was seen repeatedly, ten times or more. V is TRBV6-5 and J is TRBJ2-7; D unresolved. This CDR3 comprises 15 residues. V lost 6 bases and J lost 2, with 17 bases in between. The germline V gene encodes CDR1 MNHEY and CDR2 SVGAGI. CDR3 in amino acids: CASRNTQGFPYEQYF. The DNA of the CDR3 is TGTGCCAGCAGAAATACGCAAGGGTTCCCCTACGAGCAGTACTTC.

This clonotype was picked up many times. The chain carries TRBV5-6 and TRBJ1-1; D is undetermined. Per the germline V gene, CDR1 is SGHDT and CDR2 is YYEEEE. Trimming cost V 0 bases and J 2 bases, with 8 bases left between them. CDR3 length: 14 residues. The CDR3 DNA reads TGTGCCAGCAGCTTGGAACGGCCTAACACTGAAGCTTTCTTT. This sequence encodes CASSLERPNTEAFF.

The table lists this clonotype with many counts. CDR3 protein: CASRIRSGLGDNEQFF. CDR3 sequence (DNA): TGTGCCAGCAGGATACGTAGCGGGTTGGGGGACAATGAGCAGTTCTTC. This chain uses TRBV6-5 with TRBJ2-1; 7 positions match TRBD2. The V gene end was trimmed by 6 bases and the J gene end by 5 bases; junction bases not matched to a gene: 13. The CDR3 is 16 amino acids. Germline V gene lookup returns CDR1 MNHEY and CDR2 SVGAGI.

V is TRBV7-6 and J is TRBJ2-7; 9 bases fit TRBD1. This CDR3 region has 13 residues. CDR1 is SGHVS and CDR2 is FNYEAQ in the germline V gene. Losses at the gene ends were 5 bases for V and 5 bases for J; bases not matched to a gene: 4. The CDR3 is CASSPRDRDEQYF. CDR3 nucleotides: TGTGCCAGCAGCCCCCGGGACAGGGACGAGCAGTACTTC.